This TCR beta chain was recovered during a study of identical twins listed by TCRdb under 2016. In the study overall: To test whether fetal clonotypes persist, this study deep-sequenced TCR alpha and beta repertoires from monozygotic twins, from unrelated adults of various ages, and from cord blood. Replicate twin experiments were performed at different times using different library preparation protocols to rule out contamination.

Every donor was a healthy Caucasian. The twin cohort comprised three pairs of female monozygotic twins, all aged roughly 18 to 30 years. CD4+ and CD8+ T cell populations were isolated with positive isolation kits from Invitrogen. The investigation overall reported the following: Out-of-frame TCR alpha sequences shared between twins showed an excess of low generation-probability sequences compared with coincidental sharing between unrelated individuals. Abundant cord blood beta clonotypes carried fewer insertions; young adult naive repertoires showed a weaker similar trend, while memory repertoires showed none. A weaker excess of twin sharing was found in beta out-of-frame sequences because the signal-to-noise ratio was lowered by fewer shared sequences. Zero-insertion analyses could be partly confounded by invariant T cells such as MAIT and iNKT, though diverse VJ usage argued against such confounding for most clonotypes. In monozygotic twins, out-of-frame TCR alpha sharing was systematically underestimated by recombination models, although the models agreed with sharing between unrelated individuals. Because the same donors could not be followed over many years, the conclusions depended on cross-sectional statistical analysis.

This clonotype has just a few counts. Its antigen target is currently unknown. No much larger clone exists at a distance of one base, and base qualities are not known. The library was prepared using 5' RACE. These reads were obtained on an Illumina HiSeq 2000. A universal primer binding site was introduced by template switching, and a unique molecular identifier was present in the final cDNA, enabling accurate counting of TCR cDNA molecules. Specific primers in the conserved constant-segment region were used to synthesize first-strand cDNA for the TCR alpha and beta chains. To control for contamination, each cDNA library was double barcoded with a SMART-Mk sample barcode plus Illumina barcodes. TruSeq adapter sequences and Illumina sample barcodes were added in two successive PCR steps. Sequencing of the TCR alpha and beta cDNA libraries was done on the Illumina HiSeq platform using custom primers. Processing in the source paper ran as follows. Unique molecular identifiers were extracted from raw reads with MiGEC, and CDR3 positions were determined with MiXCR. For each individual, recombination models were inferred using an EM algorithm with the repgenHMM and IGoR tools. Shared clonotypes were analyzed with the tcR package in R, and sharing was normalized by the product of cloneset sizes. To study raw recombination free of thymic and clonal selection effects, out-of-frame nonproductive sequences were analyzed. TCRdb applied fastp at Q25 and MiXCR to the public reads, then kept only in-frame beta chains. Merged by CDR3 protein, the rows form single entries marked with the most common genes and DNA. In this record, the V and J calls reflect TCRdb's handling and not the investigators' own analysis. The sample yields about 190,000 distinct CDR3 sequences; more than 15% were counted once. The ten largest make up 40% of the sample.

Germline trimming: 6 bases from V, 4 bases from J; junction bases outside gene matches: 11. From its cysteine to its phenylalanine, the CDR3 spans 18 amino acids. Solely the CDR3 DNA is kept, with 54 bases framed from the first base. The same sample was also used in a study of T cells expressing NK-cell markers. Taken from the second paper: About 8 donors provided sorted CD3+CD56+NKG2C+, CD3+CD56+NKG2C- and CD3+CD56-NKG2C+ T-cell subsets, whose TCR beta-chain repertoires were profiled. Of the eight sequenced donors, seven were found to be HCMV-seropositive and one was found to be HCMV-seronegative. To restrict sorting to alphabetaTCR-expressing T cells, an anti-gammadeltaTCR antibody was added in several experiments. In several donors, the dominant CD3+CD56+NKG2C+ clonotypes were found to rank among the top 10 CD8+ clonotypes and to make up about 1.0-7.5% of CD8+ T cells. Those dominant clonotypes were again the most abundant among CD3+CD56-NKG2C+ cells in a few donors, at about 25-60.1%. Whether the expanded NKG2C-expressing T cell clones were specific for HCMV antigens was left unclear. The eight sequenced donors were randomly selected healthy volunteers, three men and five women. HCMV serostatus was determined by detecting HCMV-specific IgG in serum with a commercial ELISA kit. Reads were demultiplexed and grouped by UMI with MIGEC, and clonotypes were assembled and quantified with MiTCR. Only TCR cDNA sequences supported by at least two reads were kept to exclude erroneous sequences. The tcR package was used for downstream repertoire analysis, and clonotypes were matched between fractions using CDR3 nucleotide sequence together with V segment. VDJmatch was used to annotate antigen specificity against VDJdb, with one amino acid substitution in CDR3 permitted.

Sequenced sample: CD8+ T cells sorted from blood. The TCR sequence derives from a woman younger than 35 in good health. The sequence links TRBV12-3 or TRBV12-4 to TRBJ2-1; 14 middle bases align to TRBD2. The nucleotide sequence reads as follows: TGTGCCAGCAGCCCCGGGACTAGCGGGAGAGGCGGTTACAATGAGCAGTTCTTC. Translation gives CASSPGTSGRGGYNEQFF.